The rows below give T cell receptor beta chains drawn from one sample of a study of T-cell reconstitution after alpha-beta-depleted transplantation in children. TCRdb analysed the PCR reads with MiXCR anew, one entry per CDR3 protein. This repertoire shows 100,000 to 130,000 distinct CDR3 sequences, about 6% found once; its top ten account for more than 20%. Sequencing was performed on PBMCs, mostly from graft donor cells, taken 360 days after TCRalphabeta/CD19-depleted stem cell transplant. These receptors originate from a male patient aged 2 to 10 who had a stem cell transplant for acute lymphoblastic leukemia, so the T cells may come from the graft donor. CDR3s include the opening cysteine and the closing phenylalanine or tryptophan. D genes are given only for firm matches. Size tells how often a clone was seen (once, few, many) or the class of an expanded clone, and some rows leave it out.

d_call j_call clone_size v_call cdr3_aa cdr3_nt
TRBD2 TRBJ2-1 many TRBV6-4 CASSGLAGSNEQFF TGTGCCAGCAGTGGACTAGCGGGGAGCAATGAGCAGTTCTTC
. TRBJ2-1 many TRBV12-3/TRBV12-4 CASCPPINLNEQFF TGTGCCAGCTGCCCACCCATCAACCTCAATGAGCAGTTCTTC
TRBD1 TRBJ2-7 many TRBV10-1 CASSESLTGGNYEQYF TGCGCCAGCAGTGAGTCCCTGACAGGGGGGAACTACGAGCAGTACTTC
. TRBJ1-1 . TRBV9 CASSSQGVISLNTEAFF TGTGCCAGCAGCTCACAGGGTGTGATTTCTCTGAACACTGAAGCTTTCTTT
TRBD1 TRBJ2-5 . TRBV28 CASSPTGAETQYF TGTGCCAGCAGTCCGACAGGGGCCGAGACCCAGTACTTC
TRBD2 TRBJ2-1 many TRBV6-2/TRBV6-3 CASSGTTPRSEQFF TGTGCCAGCAGTGGGACTACCCCCAGGAGTGAGCAGTTCTTC
. TRBJ1-1 many TRBV28 CASSTGPWEDTEAFF TGTGCCAGCAGTACCGGACCCTGGGAGGACACTGAAGCTTTCTTT
TRBD2 TRBJ2-3 few TRBV4-3 CASSQGLADTDTQYF TGCGCCAGCAGCCAGGGACTAGCGGACACAGATACGCAGTATTTT
TRBD2 TRBJ2-7 many TRBV2 CASSPTSDEQYF TGTGCCAGCAGTCCTACTAGCGACGAGCAGTACTTC
. TRBJ1-2 few TRBV20-1 CSAKTGRPAF TGCAGTGCTAAGACGGGCAGGCCTGCTTTC
TRBD1 TRBJ2-7 few TRBV27 CASSWQGAYEQYF TGTGCCAGCAGTTGGCAGGGGGCTTACGAGCAGTACTTC
. TRBJ1-1 few TRBV5-1 CASSPDRHEAFF TGCGCCAGCAGCCCGGACAGACATGAAGCTTTCTTT
. TRBJ2-3 . TRBV5-4 CASSLAGRVGDTQYF TGTGCCAGCAGCTTGGCGGGAAGGGTAGGCGATACGCAGTATTTT
. TRBJ1-5 few TRBV7-8 CASSFWGASNQPQHF TGTGCCAGCAGCTTTTGGGGGGCGAGTAATCAGCCCCAGCATTTT
TRBD2 TRBJ2-5 many TRBV29-1 CSAPAGGRETQYF TGCAGCGCTCCAGCGGGGGGGCGAGAGACCCAGTACTTC
TRBD1 TRBJ2-7 . TRBV2 CASSGGQGGLISYEQYF TGTGCCAGCAGTGGGGGACAGGGAGGCCTGATATCCTACGAGCAGTACTTC
. TRBJ2-3 many TRBV29-1 CSVTGLILADTQYF TGCAGCGTTACAGGACTAATTTTGGCAGATACGCAGTATTTT
. TRBJ2-2 many TRBV28 CASSLWAPPHGELFF TGTGCCAGCAGTTTATGGGCTCCTCCTCACGGGGAGCTGTTTTTT
TRBD1 TRBJ1-1 . TRBV5-6 CASSSTGDWNTEAFF TGTGCCAGCAGCTCGACAGGGGACTGGAACACTGAAGCTTTCTTT
. TRBJ2-3 few TRBV20-1 CSARVFDSTSQYF TGCAGTGCTAGAGTCTTCGACTCTACGTCCCAGTATTTT
TRBD2 TRBJ2-7 many TRBV9 CASSAGTRPYEQYF TGTGCCAGCAGCGCCGGGACTAGGCCCTACGAGCAGTACTTC
. TRBJ2-5 hyperexpanded TRBV28 CASSFGGQETQYF TGTGCCAGCAGTTTCGGCGGCCAAGAGACCCAGTACTTC
. TRBJ2-3 many TRBV11-1 CASSLNVGSPVADTQYF TGTGCCAGCAGCTTAAACGTGGGAAGTCCTGTCGCAGATACGCAGTATTTT
TRBD2 TRBJ2-4 many TRBV12-3/TRBV12-4 CASSLEKGLVAKNIQYF TGTGCCAGCAGTTTAGAGAAGGGACTAGTGGCCAAAAACATTCAGTACTTC
TRBD2 TRBJ2-7 few TRBV27 CASSRTSGRRRYEQYF TGTGCCAGCAGTCGGACTAGCGGGAGAAGACGATACGAGCAGTACTTC
. TRBJ2-3 few TRBV9 CASSTGQGGGTDTQYF TGTGCCAGCAGCACTGGACAGGGAGGGGGCACAGATACGCAGTATTTT
. TRBJ2-1 many TRBV4-2 CASSGGHGEQFF TGTGCCAGCAGCGGAGGGCACGGAGAGCAGTTCTTC
TRBD1 TRBJ1-4 many TRBV28 CASSFRQGLREKLFF TGTGCCAGCAGTTTCCGACAGGGCCTTAGGGAAAAACTGTTTTTT
. TRBJ1-1 few TRBV27 CASSSVHGPNTEAFF TGTGCCAGCAGTTCCGTCCATGGACCGAACACTGAAGCTTTCTTT
TRBD1 TRBJ1-1 few TRBV6-2/TRBV6-3 CASRQGRSTEAFF TGTGCCAGCAGACAGGGGAGGTCCACTGAAGCTTTCTTT
. TRBJ1-5 few TRBV2 CASSYGPDSNQPQHF TGTGCCAGCAGTTACGGACCGGATAGCAATCAGCCCCAGCATTTT
. TRBJ2-3 many TRBV4-3 CASSQEGGWNTDTQYF TGCGCCAGCAGCCAAGAGGGGGGATGGAACACAGATACGCAGTATTTT
TRBD2 TRBJ2-1 many TRBV20-1 CSARRPAGDQIPLNEQFF TGCAGTGCTAGAAGGCCAGCGGGAGATCAAATCCCTCTCAATGAGCAGTTCTTC
. TRBJ2-1 . TRBV7-9 CASSFAGSYNEQFF TGTGCCAGCAGCTTCGCGGGCTCTTACAATGAGCAGTTCTTC
TRBD1 TRBJ2-7 many TRBV7-6 CASSFSGTGQGREQYF TGTGCCAGCAGTTTTTCTGGGACAGGCCAAGGGCGCGAGCAGTACTTC
. TRBJ2-5 few TRBV7-7 CASSAPGARTTQYF TGTGCTAGCAGCGCGCCGGGAGCCCGGACGACCCAGTACTTC
. TRBJ2-5 many TRBV12-3/TRBV12-4 CASSPHGGPWETQYF TGTGCCAGCAGTCCCCATGGAGGCCCCTGGGAGACCCAGTACTTC
TRBD2 TRBJ2-2 many TRBV6-2/TRBV6-3 CASSYPRLAGGTGELFF TGTGCCAGCAGTTACCCGAGACTAGCGGGAGGAACCGGGGAGCTGTTTTTT
. TRBJ1-2 many TRBV29-1 CSGAQGENYGYTF TGCAGCGGCGCACAGGGAGAAAACTATGGCTACACCTTC
TRBD1 TRBJ2-7 few TRBV30 CACRGQGEQYF TGTGCCTGCAGGGGGCAGGGCGAGCAGTACTTC
. TRBJ1-2 few TRBV6-1 CASSPRDPLIAGYTF TGTGCCAGCAGCCCCCGGGACCCACTTATCGCCGGCTACACCTTC
. TRBJ2-7 . TRBV7-8 CASSLDLRDHEQYF TGTGCCAGCAGCTTAGATCTCAGGGACCACGAGCAGTACTTC
TRBD2 TRBJ2-5 . TRBV10-3 CAILAGGPVTQYF TGTGCCATCCTAGCGGGAGGGCCGGTCACCCAGTACTTC
TRBD2 TRBJ2-1 . TRBV18 CLSSGGSYNEQFF TGCCTGTCTAGCGGGGGGTCCTACAATGAGCAGTTCTTC
TRBD2 TRBJ2-3 many TRBV20-1 CSARVRGLAGPLSTDTQYF TGCAGTGCTAGAGTGCGGGGACTAGCGGGACCTTTGAGCACAGATACGCAGTATTTT
. TRBJ2-7 . TRBV5-8 CASSPGSTYEQYF TGTGCCAGCAGCCCGGGGTCAACCTACGAGCAGTACTTC
. TRBJ1-1 . TRBV16 CASSSLRTEAFF TGTGCCAGCAGCTCCCTGAGGACTGAAGCTTTCTTT
. TRBJ2-1 . TRBV4-1 CASSQAPRPGGAYNEQFF TGCGCCAGCAGCCAAGCCCCCCGACCGGGGGGCGCATACAATGAGCAGTTCTTC
. TRBJ2-7 many TRBV7-8 CASSLIGADYEQYF TGTGCCAGCAGCCTGATAGGGGCGGACTACGAGCAGTACTTC
. TRBJ2-5 few TRBV6-2/TRBV6-3 CASSNTKGRETQYF TGTGCCAGCAGTAACACAAAGGGTCGGGAGACCCAGTACTTC
. TRBJ2-3 many TRBV7-8 CASSLKRGPTDTQYF TGTGCCAGCAGCTTAAAGAGGGGTCCCACAGATACGCAGTATTTT
. TRBJ1-4 many TRBV7-2 CASSLEGDQVEKLFF TGTGCCAGCAGTTTGGAGGGGGACCAGGTTGAAAAACTGTTTTTT
TRBD2 TRBJ2-5 many TRBV9 CASSVTPRLAGDLQETQYF TGTGCCAGCAGCGTAACCCCCCGACTAGCGGGGGACCTCCAAGAGACCCAGTACTTC
. TRBJ2-2 . TRBV7-6 CASSFAGRNTGELFF TGTGCCAGCAGCTTCGCGGGACGGAACACCGGGGAGCTGTTTTTT
. TRBJ2-1 . TRBV5-1 CASASQTNEQFF TGCGCCAGCGCTTCCCAGACCAATGAGCAGTTCTTC
TRBD1 TRBJ2-7 few TRBV30 CAWSRDRVYEQYF TGTGCCTGGAGTAGGGACAGGGTCTACGAGCAGTACTTC
. TRBJ1-5 . TRBV4-2 CASSLFQDDRGQPQHF TGTGCCAGCAGCCTATTCCAGGATGACCGGGGACAGCCCCAGCATTTT
. TRBJ1-5 many TRBV20-1 CSASSTGGGQPQHF TGCAGTGCTTCCTCGACAGGTGGCGGTCAGCCCCAGCATTTT
TRBD2 TRBJ2-7 many TRBV20-1 CSASGTSGNYEQYF TGCAGTGCTTCCGGGACTAGCGGGAACTACGAGCAGTACTTC